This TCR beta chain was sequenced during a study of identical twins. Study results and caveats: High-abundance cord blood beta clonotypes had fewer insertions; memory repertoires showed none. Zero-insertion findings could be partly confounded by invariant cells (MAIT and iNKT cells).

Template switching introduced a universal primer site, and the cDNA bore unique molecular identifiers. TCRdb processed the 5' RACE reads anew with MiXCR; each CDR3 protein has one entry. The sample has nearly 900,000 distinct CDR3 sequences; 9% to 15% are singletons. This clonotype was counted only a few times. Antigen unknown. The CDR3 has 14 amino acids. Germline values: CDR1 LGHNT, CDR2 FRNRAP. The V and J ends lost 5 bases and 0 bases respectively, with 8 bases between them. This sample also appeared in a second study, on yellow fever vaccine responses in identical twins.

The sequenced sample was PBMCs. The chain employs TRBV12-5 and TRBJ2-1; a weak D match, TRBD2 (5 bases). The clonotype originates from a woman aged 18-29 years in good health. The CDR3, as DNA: TGTGCTAGTGGTACGGGGTACTCCTACAATGAGCAGTTCTTC. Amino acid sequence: CASGTGYSYNEQFF.